The 19 T cell receptor beta chains listed next were all sequenced from one sample in a study of technical replicates of blood from a handful of donors. TCRdb's copy holds only in-frame clones and misses some; the assay was immunoSEQ multiplex PCR. The sample records some 71,000 clones, just under 97% being singletons. The sample comprised T cells isolated from PBMCs. All receptors derive from a human donor in good health.

The chain couples TRBV27 to TRBJ2-3, with a possible D match to TRBD1 (6 bases). V shed 4 bases and J shed 11 bases, with 16 bases lying between them. Per germline, CDR1 MNHEY and CDR2 SMNVEV (reference sequence). The CDR3 totals 13 residues. The CDR3 sequence: CASSSTDSVLQYF. CDR3 nucleotides: TGTGCCAGCAGTTCAACGGACAGCGTACTGCAGTATTTT.

The V and J genes are TRBV10-3 and TRBJ2-3; 10 bases are shared with TRBD2. The CDR3 length is 17 residues. The trim removed 6 bases at V and 0 bases at J, leaving 9 bases unmatched. Germline CDR1 is ENHRY and CDR2 is SYGVKD. The CDR3 DNA reads as TGTGCCATCAGCGTCACTAGCGGGGCCTCTAGCACAGATACGCAGTATTTT. It translates to CAISVTSGASSTDTQYF.

This clone was detected only once. The rearrangement joins TRBV4-1 to TRBJ2-1, with 14 positions matching TRBD2. V was clipped by 1 base and J by 9 bases; unmatched bases: 5. Germline lookup yields CDR1 MGHRA and CDR2 YSYEKL. The CDR3 spans 16 residues. This CDR3 is CASSQGGLAGAGEQFF. Written as DNA, the CDR3 is TGCGCCAGCAGCCAAGGGGGACTAGCGGGAGCGGGTGAGCAGTTCTTC.

V gene TRBV6-5 combines with J gene TRBJ1-1; D unclear. Germline assignment: CDR1 MNHEY and CDR2 SVGAGI. This CDR3 has 13 residues. Trimming removed 6 bases at V and 0 bases at J, with 8 bases between. The CDR3 protein is CASRVQLNTEAFF. The CDR3, as DNA: TGTGCCAGCAGAGTACAACTGAACACTGAAGCTTTCTTT.

J is TRBJ1-5 and V is TRBV28; D unresolved. V gave up 6 bases and J gave up 2 bases, with 8 bases separating them. CDR1 and CDR2 (germline): MDHEN, SYDVKM. The CDR3 is 13 residues long. In DNA, the CDR3 is TGTGCCAGCAGCTTCAGTGGCAATCAGCCCCAGCATTTT. Translated: CASSFSGNQPQHF.

In this sample, this clone turned up once. The rearrangement uses TRBV28 and TRBJ2-7; 9 bases are shared with TRBD1. V lost 6 bases, J lost 1 base, and 10 bases stayed unmatched. There are 16 residues in the CDR3. From germline, CDR1 is MDHEN and CDR2 SYDVKM. The CDR3 sequence: CASSSSGQGSSYEQYF. The DNA of the CDR3 is TGTGCCAGCAGCAGCTCGGGACAGGGAAGTTCCTACGAGCAGTACTTC.

The chain uses TRBV5-1 and TRBJ1-2; no reliable D call. Germline CDR1 SGHRS, CDR2 YFSETQ. The CDR3 length is 15 residues. Trimming left V 4 bases short and J 4 bases short, with 17 bases between. CDR3 loop: CASSTGLPRPYGYTF. CDR3 DNA: TGCGCCAGCAGCACTGGACTTCCGCGGCCCTATGGCTACACCTTC.

CDR3 DNA sequence: TGTGCCAGTAGTATTATTGGACAGGGGGCGAGCACTGAAGCTTTCTTT. Translation gives CASSIIGQGASTEAFF. The chain combines TRBV19 with TRBJ1-1, with 11 bases identical to TRBD1. In germline, CDR1 is LNHDA, CDR2 SQIVND (reference sequence). With 3 bases clipped from V and 4 bases from J, the junction kept 7 bases outside the gene matches. The CDR3 is 16 residues long.

This clone has only one observation. This chain joins TRBV19 and TRBJ1-2, with a weak D call TRBD1 (5 bases). Germline CDR1 LNHDA, CDR2 SQIVND (reference sequence). V lost 2 bases and J lost 2, with 12 bases in between. The CDR3 runs 15 residues. CDR3 amino acids: CASSIPRQPNYGYTF. DNA for the CDR3: TGTGCCAGTAGTATACCCAGACAGCCGAACTATGGCTACACCTTC.

The rearrangement joins TRBV6-1 to TRBJ2-7; 8 nucleotides align to TRBD1. Trimming cost V 6 bases and J 6 bases; bases outside gene matches: 4. Germline V CDR1 and CDR2: MNHNS, SASEGT. The CDR3 runs to 12 residues. This chain's CDR3 is CASRDRVGEQYF. As DNA, the CDR3 is TGTGCCAGCAGGGACAGGGTGGGCGAGCAGTACTTC.

The chain carries TRBV5-4 and TRBJ1-2; 7 bases match TRBD1. The CDR3 loop spans 14 amino acids. Germline V gene lookup returns CDR1 SGHNT and CDR2 YYREEE (reference sequence). V shed 3 bases and J 3 bases; nucleotides not matched to a gene: 5. The CDR3: CASSSAGTDYGYTF. The CDR3 DNA sequence: TGTGCCAGCAGCTCTGCCGGGACAGACTATGGCTACACCTTC. Supplemented by reference TRBV5-4 and TRBJ1-2, the full variable domain reads ETGVTQSPTHLIKTRGQQVTLRCSSQSGHNTVSWYQQALGQGPQFIFQYYREEENGRGNFPPRFSGLQFPNYSSELNVNALELDDSALYLCASSSAGTDYGYTFGSGTRLTVV.

The chain couples TRBV4-1 to TRBJ1-2, with 9 nucleotides matching TRBD1. The CDR3 totals 14 residues. The V segment lost 3 bases and the J segment 6 bases; nucleotides outside the gene matches: 5. The germline V gene has CDR1 MGHRA and CDR2 YSYEKL. In DNA, the CDR3 is TGCGCCAGCAGCCACCCGGGACAGGGAGATGGCTACACCTTC. Translation gives CASSHPGQGDGYTF.

The chain combines TRBV14 with TRBJ2-2; 10 bases align to TRBD2. With V trimmed by 1 base and J by 2 bases, 1 base remained unmatched. The germline gives CDR1 SGHDN, CDR2 FVKESK. There are 16 residues in the CDR3. CDR3 sequence (DNA): TGTGCCAGCAGCCAAGTACTAGCGGGAAACACCGGGGAGCTGTTTTTT. This codes for CASSQVLAGNTGELFF. The complete variable domain, with remaining parts taken from reference TRBV14 and TRBJ2-2, reads EAGVTQFPSHSVIEKGQTVTLRCDPISGHDNLYWYRRVMGKEIKFLLHFVKESKQDESGMPNNRFLAERTGGTYSTLKVQPAELEDSGVYFCASSQVLAGNTGELFFGEGSRLTVL.

V usage is TRBV5-1 and J usage is TRBJ1-1; D not resolved. The germline CDR1 and CDR2 sequences are SGHRS and YFSETQ. V lost 0 bases to trimming and J lost 1 base, with 10 bases between them. The CDR3 covers 15 residues. This CDR3 is CASSLGETANTEAFF. The DNA for the CDR3 is TGCGCCAGCAGCTTGGGAGAGACTGCGAACACTGAAGCTTTCTTT.

The chain has TRBV28 and TRBJ2-7; D is possibly TRBD1 (6 bases). This CDR3 is 12 amino acids long. Germline assignment: CDR1 MDHEN and CDR2 SYDVKM. Trimming pared 6 bases from V and 6 bases from J, leaving 12 bases between. The CDR3 loop reads CASSPQGSEQYF. The DNA of the CDR3 is TGTGCCAGCAGCCCACAGGGCAGCGAGCAGTACTTC.

The chain carries TRBV7-9 and TRBJ2-5; no clear D gene. V was trimmed by 4 bases and J by 4 bases, leaving 13 bases between them. There are 14 residues in the CDR3. Germline V gives CDR1 SEHNR, CDR2 FQNEAQ (reference sequence). CDR3 loop: CASSSQIYRETQYF. The CDR3 region has the DNA TGTGCCAGCAGCTCACAGATATATAGAGAGACCCAGTACTTC. Drawing the rest from reference TRBV7-9 and TRBJ2-5, the complete variable domain is DTGVSQNPRHKITKRGQNVTFRCDPISEHNRLYWYRQTLGQGPEFLTYFQNEAQLEKSRLLSDRFSAERPKGSFSTLEIQRTEQGDSAMYLCASSSQIYRETQYFGPGTRLLVL.

The V and J genes are TRBV7-9 and TRBJ1-5, with D perhaps matching TRBD1 (5 bases). The ends were cut back, 1 base at V and 3 bases at J, with 13 bases in the middle. The germline V gene has CDR1 SEHNR and CDR2 FQNEAQ (reference sequence). The CDR3 totals 16 residues. This CDR3 reads CASSLGSGGPNQPQHF. The CDR3 nucleotides are TGTGCCAGCAGCTTAGGTTCCGGGGGACCCAATCAGCCCCAGCATTTT.

The DNA of the CDR3 is TGTGCCAGCAGCTTAGCGGGGGGGAACAATGAGCAGTTCTTC. It encodes CASSLAGGNNEQFF. This chain uses TRBV7-2 with TRBJ2-1; 7 nucleotides match TRBD2. The V and J ends lost 0 bases and 5 bases, in that order; junction bases with no gene match: 1. The CDR3 covers 14 residues. CDR1 is SGHTA, CDR2 FQGNSA, per germline.

The chain links TRBV30 to TRBJ1-3; D is undetermined. Looked up from germline, CDR1 is GTSNPN and CDR2 is SVGIG (reference sequence). With 0 bases removed from V and 0 bases from J, the gap between germline ends came to 6 bases. The CDR3 totals 14 residues. This CDR3 is CAWSVSSSGNTIYF. For the CDR3, the DNA is TGTGCCTGGAGTGTATCCAGCTCTGGAAACACCATATATTTT.